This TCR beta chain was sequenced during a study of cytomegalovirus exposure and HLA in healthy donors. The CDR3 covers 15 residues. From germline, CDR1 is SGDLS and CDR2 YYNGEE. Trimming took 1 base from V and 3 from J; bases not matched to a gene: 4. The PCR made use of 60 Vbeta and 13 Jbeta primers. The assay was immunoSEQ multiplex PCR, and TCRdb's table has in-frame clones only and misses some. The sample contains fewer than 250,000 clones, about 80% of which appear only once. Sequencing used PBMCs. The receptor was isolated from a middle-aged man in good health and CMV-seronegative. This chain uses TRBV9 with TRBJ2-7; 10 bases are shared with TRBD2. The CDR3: CASSVSEREGYEQYF. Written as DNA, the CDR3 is TGTGCCAGCAGCGTAAGTGAGCGGGAGGGCTACGAGCAGTACTTC.